This T cell receptor (beta chain) derives from a study of blood T cell repertoires in COVID-19. Measured with immunoSEQ multiplex PCR; TCRdb has only the in-frame clones, and not every one. The table has tens of thousands of clones, roughly nine tenths seen once; the top ten hold 15% to 20%. Germline V CDR1 and CDR2: SEHNR, FQNEAQ (reference sequence). V was pared by 1 base and J by 2 bases, with 4 bases of the junction left unmatched. This CDR3 has 15 amino acids. Material: peripheral blood. The chain uses TRBV7-9 and TRBJ1-2, with TRBD1 matching 7 bases. The sequence derives from a woman older than 75 with active or convalescent COVID-19. The CDR3, as DNA: TGTGCCAGCAGCTTAGAGGGACAGCTGAACTATGGCTACACCTTC. It is translated as CASSLEGQLNYGYTF.